A selection of T cell receptor beta chains follows, all from one sample in a study of neurological immune-mediated disorders. TCRdb re-called the 5' RACE reads with MiXCR, one entry per CDR3 protein. This sample carries around 64,000 distinct CDR3 sequences, 3.2% of them seen once, and the ten largest clones take roughly 5%. Sequenced input: PBMCs. The source of these receptors is a woman aged 50 to 65 with multiple sclerosis. Each CDR3 is given with its conserved first and last residue. D genes are given only for firm matches. Rows give clone size only sometimes, using once, few, many, or a class for an expanded clone.

v_call	d_call	clone_size	j_call	cdr3_nt	cdr3_aa
TRBV7-9	TRBD1	many	TRBJ2-7	TGTGCCAGCAGCCACCAGCAGGGGGTTGGCGAGCAGTACTTC	CASSHQQGVGEQYF
TRBV5-1	NA	NA	TRBJ2-1	TGCGACAGCAGCGAATACAATGAGCAGTTCTTC	CDSSEYNEQFF
TRBV7-3	NA	many	TRBJ2-3	TGTGCCAGCAGCTTACTAGGGCCAAGCAACACAGATACGCAGTATTTT	CASSLLGPSNTDTQYF
TRBV20-1	NA	few	TRBJ2-1	TGCAGTGCTCCACATACATACAATGAGCAGTTCTTC	CSAPHTYNEQFF
TRBV20-1	NA	many	TRBJ1-1	TGCAGTGCTAGCCCGAGACAGAATGAAGCTTTCTTT	CSASPRQNEAFF
TRBV20-1	NA	many	TRBJ2-7	TGCAGTGCTAGGGGGGCCCAGGGTTCGTACTTC	CSARGAQGSYF
TRBV5-1	NA	many	TRBJ1-6	TGCGCCAGCCACCGGGGAGGGCCAGATAATTCACCCCTCCACTTT	CASHRGGPDNSPLHF
TRBV1	NA	many	TRBJ1-6	TGCACCAGCAGCCGCCAGGGGATCGGGTCACCCCTCCACTTT	CTSSRQGIGSPLHF
TRBV5-6	NA	medium-sized	TRBJ1-1	TGTGCCAGCAGCCCTACCGCAGGGGAAGCTTTCTTT	CASSPTAGEAFF
TRBV5-1	TRBD2	many	TRBJ2-2	TGCGCCAGCAGCTTGGCTAGCGGGGGGACGAACACCGGGGAGCTGTTTTTT	CASSLASGGTNTGELFF
TRBV20-1	NA	many	TRBJ1-6	TGCAGTGCTAGAGATCTGTTCACCGGAGATAATTCACCCCTCCACTTT	CSARDLFTGDNSPLHF
TRBV7-2	TRBD2	many	TRBJ2-7	TGTGCCAGCAGCTTAGTAGCGGGAGGTTCCGAGCAGTACTTC	CASSLVAGGSEQYF
TRBV14	NA	many	TRBJ2-1	TGTGCCAGCAGCCAAAGTAGGCAGGGGAGGTTCTTC	CASSQSRQGRFF
TRBV20-1	NA	many	TRBJ1-4	TGCAGTGCTAGTGAGGGGACGGGGGAAAAACTGTTTTTT	CSASEGTGEKLFF
TRBV12-3/TRBV12-4	NA	many	TRBJ1-5	TGTGCCAGCAGTTTAAGTTGGGCTGGCAATCAGCCCCAGCATTTT	CASSLSWAGNQPQHF
TRBV28	TRBD1	many	TRBJ1-6	TGTGCCAGCGTTGGACAGGGGAATAATTCACCCCTCCACTTT	CASVGQGNNSPLHF
TRBV10-2	NA	many	TRBJ1-4	TGCGCCAGCGGCCTGGGGCCGGGTGATGAAAAACTGTTTTTT	CASGLGPGDEKLFF
TRBV7-9	NA	few	TRBJ1-1	TGTGCCAGCAGCGCTTTAACGGGACAACTATATCGAGGCAACTTGAACACTGAAGCTTTCTTT	CASSALTGQLYRGNLNTEAFF
TRBV20-1	TRBD2	many	TRBJ2-3	TGCAGTGCTCCAACGAGGTCGGGGGGGGCCACAGATACGCAGTATTTT	CSAPTRSGGATDTQYF
TRBV7-2	NA	few	TRBJ1-6	TGTGCCAGCAGCTTAGTCTCAGGGACCTATAATTCACCCCTCCACTTT	CASSLVSGTYNSPLHF
TRBV9	NA	many	TRBJ1-1	TGTGCCAGCAGCGGCCGACACACTGAAGCTTTCTTT	CASSGRHTEAFF
TRBV5-5	NA	many	TRBJ1-4	TGTGCCAGCAGCCGGGCGCGGGGCTCAAGCGAAAAACTGTTTTTT	CASSRARGSSEKLFF
TRBV20-1	NA	NA	TRBJ2-7	TGCAGTGCTAGTCCCCCCGGTTCCGGGGGCGAGCAGTACTTC	CSASPPGSGGEQYF
TRBV5-1	TRBD1	many	TRBJ1-2	TGCGCCAGCAGCGATCTCGGGACAGGGGCGGTGGCCGGCTACACCTTC	CASSDLGTGAVAGYTF
TRBV12-3/TRBV12-4	NA	many	TRBJ1-5	TGTGCCAGCAGTTTGCTCAGGGAAGATCAGCCCCAGCATTTT	CASSLLREDQPQHF
TRBV6-5	TRBD2	many	TRBJ2-1	TGTGCCAGCAGATCGACTAGCGGGAGCCCCTACAATGAGCAGTTCTTC	CASRSTSGSPYNEQFF
TRBV20-1	TRBD2	many	TRBJ2-5	TGCAGTGCACCACGAGCGGGGGGGCAAGCGACCCAGTACTTC	CSAPRAGGQATQYF
TRBV24-1	TRBD1	few	TRBJ1-6	TGTGCCACCATCCTGACAGGGTTCGGCTCCTATAATTCACCCCTCCACTTT	CATILTGFGSYNSPLHF
TRBV28	NA	few	TRBJ1-5	TGTGCCAGCAGTATCTTATGGGGGAGCAATAAGACCCAGAATTTT	CASSILWGSNKTQNF
TRBV6-2/TRBV6-3	TRBD1	many	TRBJ1-2	TGTGCCAGCAGTCCGGACAGGGTGGATTATTTAAACTATGGCTACACCTTC	CASSPDRVDYLNYGYTF
TRBV7-9	NA	many	TRBJ1-6	TGTGCCAGCAGCTTAGCCGATACCTCACCCCTCCACTTT	CASSLADTSPLHF
TRBV12-3/TRBV12-4	NA	many	TRBJ2-2	TGTGCCAGCAGCTCGACAGGGAACACCGGGGAGCTGTTTTTT	CASSSTGNTGELFF
TRBV9	NA	many	TRBJ1-2	TGTGCCAGCAGCCCCGGAACAGCAGATGGCTACACCTTC	CASSPGTADGYTF
TRBV7-9	TRBD1	many	TRBJ1-4	TGTGCCAGCAGTAAAGGACAGGGGGAGGAAAAACTGTTTTTT	CASSKGQGEEKLFF
TRBV2	NA	many	TRBJ1-6	TGTGCCAGCAATAGGGTAAATTCACCCCTCCACTTT	CASNRVNSPLHF
TRBV4-3	NA	many	TRBJ1-2	TGCGCCAGCAGCCAAGAATGGGGACCCTATGGCTACACCTTC	CASSQEWGPYGYTF
TRBV7-3	NA	many	TRBJ2-2	TGTGCCAGCAGCTCCCGAGGCGGCACCGGGGAGCTGTTTTTT	CASSSRGGTGELFF
TRBV7-8	NA	many	TRBJ2-2	TGTGCCAGCAGCTCCGGAGGGGTTACGAACACCGGGGAGCTGTTTTTT	CASSSGGVTNTGELFF
TRBV20-1	NA	many	TRBJ1-1	TGCAGTGCTGACCGGGGGTGGGAGGACACTGAAGCTTTCTTT	CSADRGWEDTEAFF
TRBV20-1	TRBD2	many	TRBJ2-3	TGCAGTGCTTATACTAGCGGGGCTACAGATACGCAGTATTTT	CSAYTSGATDTQYF
TRBV20-1	NA	many	TRBJ1-1	TGCAGTACCCGGGAGGGGACCCCTGAAGCTTTCTTT	CSTREGTPEAFF
TRBV4-3	NA	many	TRBJ2-1	TGCGCCAGCAGCCAAGAGCGTCGGGAGCAGTTCTTC	CASSQERREQFF
TRBV28	NA	many	TRBJ1-5	TGTGCCAGCAGTTCGATTCGGGGAGTGGGCAATCAGCCCCAGCATTTT	CASSSIRGVGNQPQHF
TRBV12-3/TRBV12-4	NA	many	TRBJ2-6	TGTGCCAGCCGGCACACAGGCTCTGGGGCCAACGTCCTGACTTTC	CASRHTGSGANVLTF
TRBV12-3/TRBV12-4	NA	many	TRBJ1-1	TGTGCCAGCAGTTTAAGCGGGACGCGGTCAGCTTTCTTT	CASSLSGTRSAFF
TRBV28	NA	few	TRBJ1-1	TGTGCCAGCAGTTTGAGGGGCCGGATCACTGAAGCTTTCTTT	CASSLRGRITEAFF
TRBV5-1	NA	many	TRBJ2-3	TGCGCCAGCAGCCGTTCACCGGGGGGCCTCGGTGGAGATACGCAGTATTTT	CASSRSPGGLGGDTQYF
TRBV5-3	TRBD2	NA	TRBJ2-2	TGTGCCAGAAGCCCCGGGACTAGCGGGGGGGTCGGGAACACCGGGGAGCTGTTTTTT	CARSPGTSGGVGNTGELFF
TRBV23-1	NA	many	TRBJ1-1	TGCGCCAGCAGTCAATCGGGGGGGGACACTGAAGCTTTCTTT	CASSQSGGDTEAFF
TRBV27	NA	many	TRBJ2-7	TGTGCCAGCAGTTTAACCCTCGGACTTACCTACGAGCAGTACTTC	CASSLTLGLTYEQYF